The 29 T cell receptor beta chains given below trace back to one sample, sequenced in a study of blood T cell repertoires in COVID-19. Assay: immunoSEQ multiplex PCR; the TCRdb copy retains only in-frame clones and omits some. The sample carries some 260,000 clones, approximately 86% recorded once. The sample was peripheral blood. Receptors originate from a man older than 75 with acute or convalescent COVID-19.

J is TRBJ2-7 and V is TRBV4-1; 7 bases are shared with TRBD1. Germline V gives CDR1 MGHRA, CDR2 YSYEKL. This CDR3 region has 13 residues. The ends lost 6 bases at V and 6 bases at J; junction bases unmatched: 8. CDR3 coding DNA: TGCGCCAGCAGTGAAAGGGGGCCAGGCGAGCAGTACTTC. Protein sequence: CASSERGPGEQYF.

Regarding this clone: A junction end diverges from the germline sequence, so it may reflect a read error. This rearrangement joins TRBV7-2 to TRBJ2-4; 11 bases map to TRBD2. Per germline, CDR1 SGHTA and CDR2 FQGNSA. The CDR3 is made up of 15 amino acids. The DNA for the CDR3 is TGTGCCAGCAGCTTAGGACTAGCGGGATCTCTTCCAGGAAACTTC. This encodes CASSLGLAGSLPGNF.

The rearrangement uses TRBV7-8 and TRBJ1-2, with D maybe TRBD1 (5 bases). Germline V gene lookup returns CDR1 SGHVS and CDR2 FQNEAQ. The V gene lost 1 base and the J gene lost 4 bases, with 19 bases spanning the gap. CDR3 length: 17 amino acids. CDR3: CASSLVGGQGWGYGYTF. The CDR3 nucleotides are TGTGCCAGCAGCTTAGTTGGTGGGCAGGGATGGGGCTATGGCTACACCTTC.

In this sample, this clone turned up a few times. The rearrangement joins TRBV28 to TRBJ1-2; unclear D gene. Trimming pared 3 bases from V and 7 bases from J, leaving 15 bases between. This CDR3 region has 14 residues. CDR1 MDHEN and CDR2 SYDVKM come from the germline V gene. The CDR3 loop is CASSLVQKVSGYTF. CDR3 in DNA: TGTGCCAGCAGTTTGGTACAGAAAGTTTCTGGCTACACCTTC.

This clone appeared once. The chain recombines TRBV28 with TRBJ1-5, with a possible D match to TRBD1 (6 bases). Germline CDR1 and CDR2: MDHEN and SYDVKM. The CDR3 extends over 15 amino acids. The V and J ends lost 6 bases and 2 bases respectively, with 14 bases between them. CDR3: CASRPTGMGNQPQHF. The CDR3 DNA is TGTGCCAGCAGACCCACAGGGATGGGCAATCAGCCCCAGCATTTT.

This chain links TRBV15 with TRBJ2-3, with TRBD2 matching 9 bases. Germline loops: CDR1 LNHNV, CDR2 YYDKDF (reference sequence). V trimming: 6 bases; J trimming: 4 bases; junction bases outside the gene matches: 11. The CDR3 runs 16 residues. The CDR3 sequence is CATRLQVAGVADTQYF. CDR3 bases: TGTGCCACCAGGCTCCAGGTAGCGGGAGTTGCAGATACGCAGTATTTT.

This chain joins TRBV24-1 and TRBJ1-1; 9 positions agree with TRBD1. Germline CDR1 reads KGHDR; CDR2 reads SFDVKD. This CDR3 has 16 amino acids. With 5 bases clipped from V and 0 bases from J, the junction kept 6 bases outside the gene matches. Here the CDR3 reads CATSGGQGRVNTEAFF. The CDR3 nucleotides read TGTGCCACCAGTGGAGGACAGGGGAGGGTGAACACTGAAGCTTTCTTT.

This chain uses TRBV9 with TRBJ2-2; weak D call: TRBD2 (5 bases). The V and J ends lost 4 bases and 5 bases respectively, with 12 bases between them. Per the germline V gene, CDR1 is SGDLS and CDR2 is YYNGEE. CDR3 length: 14 amino acids. The CDR3 spells CASSPRGRTGELFF. The CDR3, as DNA: TGTGCCAGCAGCCCCCGCGGGCGGACCGGGGAGCTGTTTTTT.

The chain joins TRBV16 to TRBJ2-7; 13 bases line up with TRBD2. The CDR3 is made up of 20 amino acids. Germline V gives CDR1 KGHSY, CDR2 FQNENV. V lost 4 bases, J lost 2 bases, and 17 bases stayed unmatched. The CDR3 is CASSPAGPGLAGLVPYEQYF. The CDR3 DNA reads as TGTGCCAGCAGCCCGGCGGGCCCGGGACTAGCGGGACTGGTCCCCTACGAGCAGTACTTC.

The rearrangement links TRBV12-3 or TRBV12-4 to TRBJ1-2; D remains unclear. The CDR3 has 12 amino acids. V lost 4 bases and J lost 6, with 9 bases in between. As DNA, the CDR3 is TGTGCCAGCAGTTCTTCTCGGGATGGCTACACCTTC. It translates to CASSSSRDGYTF.

V and J are TRBV6-2 or TRBV6-3 and TRBJ1-2, with 7 bases fitting TRBD1. J gave up 8 bases and V 4 bases, and 13 bases lay outside the gene matches. The CDR3 runs 15 residues. Per germline, CDR1 MNHEY and CDR2 SVGEGT. CDR3: CASSSYVQGGGGYTF. The CDR3 DNA sequence: TGTGCCAGCAGTTCCTACGTCCAAGGGGGCGGAGGCTACACCTTC.

In nucleotides, the CDR3 is TGCAGCGCCGACAAACAACAAGAGACCCAGTACTTC. It translates to CSADKQQETQYF. The chain combines TRBV29-1 with TRBJ2-5; D gene uncertain. The V end was cut by 7 bases, the J end by 2 bases, with 11 bases between. The CDR3 is 12 amino acids. Germline CDR1 SQVTM, CDR2 ANQGSEA.

The chain carries TRBV19 and TRBJ1-5; 8 nucleotides agree with TRBD1. The germline V gene has CDR1 LNHDA and CDR2 SQIVND (reference sequence). The CDR3 covers 16 residues. With V trimmed by 10 bases and J by 3 bases, 14 bases remained unmatched. DNA of the CDR3: TGTGCCACTAATCAAGGTCAGGGGGCGTTCAATCAGCCCCAGCATTTT. It yields the protein CATNQGQGAFNQPQHF.

In this sample, this clone turned up once. The chain employs TRBV27 and TRBJ1-3; a possible D gene is TRBD1 (6 bases). Trimming stripped 3 bases from V and 0 bases from J, with 6 bases between. CDR1 is MNHEY, CDR2 SMNVEV, per germline (reference sequence). The CDR3 extends over 14 amino acids. This chain's CDR3 is CASSFRGSGNTIYF. The CDR3 nucleotides read TGTGCCAGCAGTTTCAGGGGCTCTGGAAACACCATATATTTT.

The V gene is TRBV14, the J gene TRBJ2-2, with D uncertain. The CDR3 is 15 amino acids. The germline V gene encodes CDR1 SGHDN and CDR2 FVKESK. Trimming cost V 0 bases and J 2 bases, with 7 bases left between them. The CDR3 protein is CASSQDWPNTGELFF. CDR3 DNA: TGTGCCAGCAGCCAAGATTGGCCAAACACCGGGGAGCTGTTTTTT.

This clone has only a few counts. The chain recombines TRBV28 with TRBJ1-5; D is ambiguous. The CDR3 covers 15 residues. The germline V gene encodes CDR1 MDHEN and CDR2 SYDVKM. The ends were cut back, 7 bases at V and 3 bases at J, with 16 bases in the middle. The CDR3 sequence: CASILRGSLNQPQHF. CDR3 DNA sequence: TGTGCCAGCATCCTCCGAGGAAGCCTCAATCAGCCCCAGCATTTT.

The chain carries TRBV7-9 and TRBJ1-2; D might be TRBD1 (6 bases). Germline V gene lookup returns CDR1 SEHNR and CDR2 FQNEAQ (reference sequence). This CDR3 has 14 residues. Trimming took off 4 bases at V and 2 bases at J, with 11 bases between the two ends. CDR3 DNA sequence: TGTGCCAGCAGCTCACAGGGCTGGAACTATGGCTACACCTTC. It encodes CASSSQGWNYGYTF.

The chain has TRBV28 and TRBJ2-1; 7 bases fit TRBD2. The CDR3 loop spans 14 amino acids. CDR1 MDHEN and CDR2 SYDVKM come from the germline V gene. After removal of 5 bases from V and 6 bases from J, the junction contained 7 bases not matched to a gene. In nucleotides, the CDR3 is TGTGCCAGCAGTGAGCCTAGCGGAAGCAATGAGCAGTTCTTC. It yields the protein CASSEPSGSNEQFF.

The chain recombines TRBV5-1 with TRBJ2-7, with 9 bases identical to TRBD1. Trimming at V came to 4 bases and at J to 4 bases, leaving 15 bases not matched to a gene. This CDR3 is built from 17 residues. Per germline, CDR1 SGHRS and CDR2 YFSETQ. CDR3 sequence (DNA): TGCGCCAGCAGCCCTGGGACAGGGCTCCTGAGGATATACGAGCAGTACTTC. Translating it yields CASSPGTGLLRIYEQYF.

This clone was recorded only once. J is TRBJ2-7 and V is TRBV6-5, with D uncertain. Trimming removed 6 bases at V and 0 bases at J, with 12 bases between. The CDR3 runs 14 residues. Germline values: CDR1 MNHEY, CDR2 SVGAGI. The chain's CDR3 is CASRYLASSYEQYF. The CDR3 nucleotides are TGTGCCAGCAGATATTTGGCCAGCTCCTACGAGCAGTACTTC.

V usage is TRBV5-1 and J usage is TRBJ2-2; 7 nucleotides agree with TRBD2. From germline, CDR1 is SGHRS and CDR2 YFSETQ. V gave up 3 bases and J gave up 7 bases; unmatched junction bases: 15. This CDR3 contains 17 residues. Written as DNA, the CDR3 is TGCGCCAGCAGCTATGTTCCCGTCGGGGAGGGAGTCGGGGAGCTGTTTTTT. Translation: CASSYVPVGEGVGELFF. The whole variable domain, remainder taken from reference TRBV5-1 and TRBJ2-2, is KAGVTQTPRYLIKTRGQQVTLSCSPISGHRSVSWYQQTPGQGLQFLFEYFSETQRNKGNFPGRFSGRQFSNSRSEMNVSTLELGDSALYLCASSYVPVGEGVGELFFGEGSRLTVL.

The V gene is TRBV7-3, the J gene TRBJ2-1, with D possibly being TRBD1 (6 bases). CDR1 SGHTA and CDR2 FQGTGA come from the germline V gene. The CDR3 contains 16 residues. V was trimmed by 5 bases and J by 2 bases, leaving 16 bases between them. The chain's CDR3 is CASSPVGAGTYNEQFF. Here the CDR3 DNA reads TGTGCCAGCAGCCCCGTGGGGGCCGGCACCTACAATGAGCAGTTCTTC.

This clone was detected only a few times. This chain connects TRBV19 to TRBJ2-1; D might be TRBD1 (5 bases). Germline CDR1 LNHDA, CDR2 SQIVND (reference sequence). There are 15 residues in the CDR3. V was clipped by 2 bases and J by 4 bases, with 12 bases between them. The CDR3 bases are TGTGCCAGTAGTATATGGCAGGGCCCTTACAATGAGCAGTTCTTC. This gives the protein CASSIWQGPYNEQFF.

The count of this clone is one. The chain employs TRBV7-3 and TRBJ1-1; the D is unclear. Germline-derived CDR1 and CDR2 are SGHTA and FQGTGA. V lost 5 bases, J lost 2 bases, and 9 bases lay in between. The CDR3 runs to 13 residues. The CDR3 sequence: CASSPRVNTEAFF. The CDR3 DNA sequence: TGTGCCAGCAGCCCCCGGGTCAACACTGAAGCTTTCTTT.

This rearrangement joins TRBV7-9 to TRBJ2-1, with 7 bases aligning to TRBD2. Losses at the gene ends were 0 bases for V and 8 bases for J; bases not matched to a gene: 10. CDR3 length equals 16 residues. Germline V gene lookup returns CDR1 SEHNR and CDR2 FQNEAQ (reference sequence). CDR3 in amino acids: CASSLALASGSYEQFF. The CDR3 nucleotides read TGTGCCAGCAGCTTAGCACTAGCGTCGGGGTCGTATGAGCAGTTCTTC.

The rearrangement links TRBV28 to TRBJ1-1, with D maybe TRBD1 (6 bases). The CDR3 spans 12 residues. CDR1 and CDR2 (germline): MDHEN, SYDVKM. V lost 6 bases and J 5 bases, leaving 10 bases between the germline ends. The CDR3 DNA follows: TGTGCCAGCAGGACAGGTGGAACTGAAGCTTTCTTT. Amino acid sequence: CASRTGGTEAFF.

V is TRBV5-1 and J is TRBJ2-3; 10 bases fit TRBD1. J was trimmed by 6 bases and V by 5 bases; bases with no gene match: 6. CDR1 and CDR2 from the germline V gene are SGHRS and YFSETQ. The CDR3 spans 14 residues. The CDR3 DNA reads as TGCGCCAGCAGGGCCGGGACAGGGGTCGATACGCAGTATTTT. Translating gives CASRAGTGVDTQYF.

This clone has more than one count but fewer than ten. V is TRBV7-6 and J is TRBJ2-3; D is unresolved. The germline V gene encodes CDR1 SGHVS and CDR2 FNYEAQ. CDR3 length equals 13 residues. Deletions cut 5 bases from V and 4 bases from J, with 10 bases between. CDR3 loop: CASSPLVADTQYF. The CDR3 nucleotides read TGTGCCAGCAGCCCCCTGGTAGCAGATACGCAGTATTTT.

The chain is built from TRBV24-1 and TRBJ2-2, with TRBD2 as a possible D gene (5 bases). V dropped 5 bases and J dropped 5 bases, with 11 bases sitting between them. From germline, CDR1 is KGHDR and CDR2 SFDVKD. This CDR3 spans 14 amino acids. CDR3 sequence (DNA): TGTGCCACCAGTGTTACGGAGGCAACCGGGGAGCTGTTTTTT. It yields the protein CATSVTEATGELFF.